This T cell receptor beta chain appears in the sequencing data of a study of T cells in Graves' hyperthyroidism and ophthalmopathy. Amplified TCR beta CDR3 regions derived from RNA transcripts. TCR CDR3 regions were first amplified by RT-PCR with HTBI primers. TCRdb reanalysed the multiplex PCR reads using MiXCR and keeps one entry per CDR3 protein. The table includes about 300,000 distinct CDR3 sequences, about an eighth detected once. Study outcomes and limitations: Most expanded thyroid clonotypes above 0.001 recurred in blood. For ophthalmopathy, model prediction preceded onset by a median 6.5 months.

This clonotype was picked up many times. What it binds is unknown. Participants, patients aged 18 to 65, had newly diagnosed hyperthyroidism with a duration under 2 months. It was uncontrolled infection, other autoimmune disease, pregnancy or lactation that excluded patients. V shed 1 base, J shed 6 bases, and the junction held 10 bases outside the gene matches. The germline V gene encodes CDR1 SEHNR and CDR2 FQNEAQ (reference sequence). The CDR3 is 17 amino acids. The source material was blood. The sequence derives from a woman aged 25-40 years with Graves' hyperthyroidism that later progressed to Graves' ophthalmopathy. This chain joins TRBV7-9 and TRBJ2-1; 9 nucleotides match TRBD2. CDR3 in amino acids: CASSLEASGARRNEQFF. CDR3 bases: TGTGCCAGCAGCTTAGAGGCTAGCGGGGCGCGGCGCAATGAGCAGTTCTTC.